This TCR beta chain was profiled in a study of blood T cell repertoires in COVID-19. Study at large: The United States, Italy and Spain were the sources of the acute and convalescent COVID-19 samples. Sources were T cells, B-cell-depleted T cells, or PBMCs; the material itself was cDNA or gDNA.

Trimming took off 6 bases at V and 0 bases at J, with 20 bases between the two ends. Germline CDR1 LNHDA, CDR2 SQIVND (reference sequence). The CDR3 is 17 amino acids. Authors' processing steps: Using reference gene primer amplification, nucleated cell counts were estimated. Profiling relied on immunoSEQ multiplex PCR, and the TCRdb table lists in-frame clones only, not all of them. V, J and clone size reflect that table, while D and trimming were determined from the DNA. This sample has about 120,000 clones, with roughly 79% found just once. V and J are TRBV19 and TRBJ1-1; a weak D match, TRBD1 (5 bases). This clonotype was sampled from a human donor in a cohort sampled during active COVID-19. Specimen: peripheral blood. CDR3 in DNA: TGTGCCAGTAGCCGGCAGGGTTCGTTCTTCCTGAACACTGAAGCTTTCTTT. Its protein product is CASSRQGSFFLNTEAFF.